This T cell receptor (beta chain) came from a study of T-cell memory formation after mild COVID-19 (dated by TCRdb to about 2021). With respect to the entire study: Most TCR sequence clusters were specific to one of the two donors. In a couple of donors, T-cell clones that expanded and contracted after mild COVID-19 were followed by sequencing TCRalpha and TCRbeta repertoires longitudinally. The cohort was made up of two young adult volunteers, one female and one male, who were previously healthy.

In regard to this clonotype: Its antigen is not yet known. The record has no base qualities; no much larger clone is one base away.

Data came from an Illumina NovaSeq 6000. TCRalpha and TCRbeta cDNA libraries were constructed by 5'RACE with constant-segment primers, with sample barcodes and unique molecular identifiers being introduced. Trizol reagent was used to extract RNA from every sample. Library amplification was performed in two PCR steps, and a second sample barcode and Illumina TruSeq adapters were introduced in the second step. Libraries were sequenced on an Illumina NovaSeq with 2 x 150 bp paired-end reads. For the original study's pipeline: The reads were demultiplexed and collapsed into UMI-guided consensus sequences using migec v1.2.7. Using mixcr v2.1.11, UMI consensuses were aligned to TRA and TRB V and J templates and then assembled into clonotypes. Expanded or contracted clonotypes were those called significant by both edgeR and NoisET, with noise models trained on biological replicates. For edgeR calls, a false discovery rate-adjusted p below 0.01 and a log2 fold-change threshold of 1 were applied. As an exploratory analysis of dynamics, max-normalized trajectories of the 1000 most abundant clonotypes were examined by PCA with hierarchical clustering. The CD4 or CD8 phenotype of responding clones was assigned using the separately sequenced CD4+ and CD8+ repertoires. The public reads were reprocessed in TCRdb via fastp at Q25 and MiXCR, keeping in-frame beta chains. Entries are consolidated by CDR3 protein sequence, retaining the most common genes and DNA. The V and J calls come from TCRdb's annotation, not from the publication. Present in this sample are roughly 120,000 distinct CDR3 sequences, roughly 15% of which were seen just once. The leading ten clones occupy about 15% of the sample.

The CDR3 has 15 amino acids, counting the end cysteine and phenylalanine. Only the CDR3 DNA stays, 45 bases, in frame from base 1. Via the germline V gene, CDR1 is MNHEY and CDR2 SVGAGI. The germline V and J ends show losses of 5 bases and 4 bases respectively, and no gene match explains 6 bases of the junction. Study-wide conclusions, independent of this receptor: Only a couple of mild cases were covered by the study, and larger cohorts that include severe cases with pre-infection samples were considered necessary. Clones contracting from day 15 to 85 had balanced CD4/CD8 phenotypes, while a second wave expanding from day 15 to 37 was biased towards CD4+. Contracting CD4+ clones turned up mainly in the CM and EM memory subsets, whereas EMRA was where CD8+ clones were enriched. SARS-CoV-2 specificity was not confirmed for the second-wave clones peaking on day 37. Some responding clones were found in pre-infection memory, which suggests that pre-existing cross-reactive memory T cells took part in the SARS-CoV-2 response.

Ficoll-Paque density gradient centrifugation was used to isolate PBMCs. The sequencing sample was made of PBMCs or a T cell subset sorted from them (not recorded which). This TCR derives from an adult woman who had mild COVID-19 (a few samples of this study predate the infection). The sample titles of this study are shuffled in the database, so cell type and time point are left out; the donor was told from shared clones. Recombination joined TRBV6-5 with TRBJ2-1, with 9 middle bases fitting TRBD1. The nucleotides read TGTGCCAGCAGTCTCGACAGGGGGATTTACAATGAGCAGTTCTTC. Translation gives CASSLDRGIYNEQFF.